One sample yielded the 29 T cell receptor beta chains listed below, sequenced in a study of cytomegalovirus exposure and HLA in healthy donors. 60 Vbeta and 13 Jbeta primers were used in PCR. The method was immunoSEQ multiplex PCR; TCRdb's version includes in-frame clones alone and lacks a portion of them. The data show around 180,000 clones, roughly 80% seen once. Sequenced input: PBMCs. These receptors were obtained from a woman between 45 and 60 years old in good health and CMV-seronegative.

For the CDR3, the DNA is TGTGCCAGCAGTTCGGTTCGATATGGCTACACCTTC. Translating it yields CASSSVRYGYTF. V usage is TRBV28 and J usage is TRBJ1-2; D call uncertain. Between the trimmed V and J ends, which lost 4 bases and 5 bases, there was a span of 8 bases. The CDR3 totals 12 residues. Germline V CDR1 and CDR2: MDHEN, SYDVKM.

The chain carries TRBV2 and TRBJ1-6; TRBD1 agrees at 8 bases. The V segment lost 8 bases and the J segment 9 bases; nucleotides outside the gene matches: 12. Germline values: CDR1 SNHLY, CDR2 FYNNEI. This CDR3 is 15 amino acids long. In DNA form, the CDR3 reads TGTGCCAGCCGTCGGGAAACAGGGACAGGTTCACCCCTCCACTTT. Amino acid sequence: CASRRETGTGSPLHF.

The chain recombines TRBV7-2 with TRBJ2-1; unclear D gene. CDR3 length equals 14 residues. Deletions cut 4 bases from V and 3 bases from J, with 10 bases between. The germline CDR1 and CDR2 sequences are SGHTA and FQGNSA. CDR3: CASSSPRGYNEQFF. The CDR3 DNA follows: TGTGCCAGCAGCTCCCCGCGAGGCTACAATGAGCAGTTCTTC.

The chain couples TRBV5-6 to TRBJ1-5; tentative D call: TRBD1 (6 bases). The CDR3 totals 15 residues. The V gene's germline CDR1 is SGHDT and CDR2 YYEEEE. Trimming shortened V by 1 base and J by 3 bases, and 11 bases separated the two germline ends. CDR3 coding DNA: TGTGCCAGCAGCTTGACGGGGGGGCCCAATCAGCCCCAGCATTTT. It specifies CASSLTGGPNQPQHF. The variable domain in full, completed from reference TRBV5-6 and TRBJ1-5, reads DAGVTQSPTHLIKTRGQQVTLRCSPKSGHDTVSWYQQALGQGPQFIFQYYEEEERQRGNFPDRFSGHQFPNYSSELNVNALLLGDSALYLCASSLTGGPNQPQHFGDGTRLSIL.

This chain uses TRBV7-9 with TRBJ2-5; D possibly corresponds to TRBD1 (5 bases). The better agreement between TRBJ2-7 and the DNA end casts doubt on the J call. Looked up from germline, CDR1 is SEHNR and CDR2 is FQNEAQ (reference sequence). This CDR3 is 15 amino acids long. The CDR3: CASRLIPDSSYEQYF. CDR3 nucleotides: TGTGCCAGCAGACTAATACCCGACAGTTCCTACGAGCAGTACTTC.

V gene TRBV15 combines with J gene TRBJ2-1, with D maybe TRBD2 (5 bases). Deletions cut 0 bases from V and 12 bases from J, with 9 bases between. CDR1 LNHNV and CDR2 YYDKDF come from the germline V gene (reference sequence). There are 12 residues in the CDR3. The CDR3 DNA sequence: TGTGCCACCAGCAGAGATCGGGGAGCGCAGTTCTTC. Residues: CATSRDRGAQFF.

The chain recombines TRBV2 with TRBJ2-1, with D tentatively TRBD1 (5 bases). The germline V gene has CDR1 SNHLY and CDR2 FYNNEI. This CDR3 region has 14 residues. The germline V and J ends were trimmed by 6 bases and 3 bases, with 12 bases remaining between them. This chain's CDR3 is CASRPQGYYNEQFF. CDR3 DNA sequence: TGTGCCAGCAGGCCGCAGGGCTACTACAATGAGCAGTTCTTC.

This chain links TRBV7-9 with TRBJ2-1; TRBD1 agrees at 9 bases. CDR1 and CDR2 (germline): SEHNR, FQNEAQ (reference sequence). The CDR3 runs to 15 residues. The junction had 3 bases not matched to a gene; V was cut back by 1 base and J by 5 bases. In DNA, the CDR3 is TGTGCCAGCAGCTTAGAACAGGGGGCAAACAATGAGCAGTTCTTC. It codes for CASSLEQGANNEQFF.

The CDR3 bases are TGCGCCAGCAGCCAAGAAGGGAGGGACACAGATACGCAGTATTTT. The encoded protein is CASSQEGRDTDTQYF. The chain has TRBV4-3 and TRBJ2-3; 7 nucleotides align to TRBD2. The CDR3 is 15 amino acids. Germline assignment: CDR1 LGHNA and CDR2 YSLEER. The V and J ends lost 0 bases and 2 bases, in that order; junction bases with no gene match: 2.

This chain connects TRBV5-4 to TRBJ2-7; D ambiguous. V dropped 4 bases and J dropped 3 bases, with 5 bases sitting between them. Germline-derived CDR1 and CDR2 are SGHNT and YYREEE (reference sequence). The CDR3 sequence is 11 residues long. CDR3 in amino acids: CASSIDYEQYF. The CDR3 region has the DNA TGTGCCAGCAGCATAGACTACGAGCAGTACTTC.

The rearrangement links TRBV9 to TRBJ1-5; 8 bases match TRBD1. This CDR3 contains 14 residues. Germline V gene data show CDR1 as SGDLS and CDR2 as YYNGEE. Trimming removed 4 bases from V and 4 bases from J; junction bases left unmatched: 4. The CDR3 DNA reads as TGTGCCAGCAGCTTACAGGGGGGAAATCAGCCCCAGCATTTT. This gives the protein CASSLQGGNQPQHF.

This chain uses TRBV6-5 with TRBJ1-1, with unresolved D. CDR1 is MNHEY and CDR2 is SVGAGI in the germline V gene. This CDR3 has 11 residues. V gave up 4 bases and J gave up 10 bases, with 10 bases separating them. CDR3 sequence: CASSSTGGAFF. The CDR3 region has the DNA TGTGCCAGCAGTTCCACTGGCGGAGCTTTCTTT.

The gene calls are TRBV4-1 and TRBJ2-3, with 10 bases identical to TRBD2. Unmatched junction bases numbered 14, after V lost 5 bases and J lost 3 bases. CDR1 MGHRA and CDR2 YSYEKL come from the germline V gene. This CDR3 is built from 18 residues. The CDR3 sequence: CASSARGTSGGGTDTQYF. CDR3 bases: TGCGCCAGCAGCGCTAGGGGTACGAGCGGGGGGGGGACAGATACGCAGTATTTT.

Notes on this clone: The junction and the germline gene differ at one end; a read error may be behind it. V gene TRBV7-7 combines with J gene TRBJ2-5, with a possible D match to TRBD1 (6 bases). Germline assignment: CDR1 SSHAT and CDR2 FNYEAQ (reference sequence). This CDR3 contains 12 residues. CDR3 sequence (DNA): TGTGCTAGCAGCCGGACCGGACAGCCCCAGGACTTC. This gives the protein CASSRTGQPQDF.

This rearrangement joins TRBV12-5 to TRBJ2-5, with a weak D call TRBD2 (6 bases). The CDR3 sequence is 13 residues long. The V gene's germline CDR1 is LGHNT and CDR2 FRNRAP. V was clipped by 7 bases and J by 5 bases, with 14 bases between them. In DNA form, the CDR3 reads TGTGCTAGTGCCCGGGACTCGAGGGAGACCCAGTACTTC. Translated: CASARDSRETQYF.

J is TRBJ2-3 and V is TRBV5-1, with no clear D. The V end lost 3 bases, the J end lost 2 bases, and 7 bases lay between the germline ends. CDR1 and CDR2 (germline): SGHRS, YFSETQ. The CDR3 runs to 13 residues. CDR3 sequence: CASSSSFTDTQYF. CDR3 bases: TGCGCCAGCAGCTCGTCCTTCACAGATACGCAGTATTTT. The variable domain in full, with the rest retrieved from reference TRBV5-1 and TRBJ2-3, is KAGVTQTPRYLIKTRGQQVTLSCSPISGHRSVSWYQQTPGQGLQFLFEYFSETQRNKGNFPGRFSGRQFSNSRSEMNVSTLELGDSALYLCASSSSFTDTQYFGPGTRLTVL.

Notes on this clone: This sample also contains other DNA sequences that code for the same CDR3. The chain employs TRBV28 and TRBJ2-7; TRBD1 matches 10 bases. CDR1 and CDR2 from the germline V gene are MDHEN and SYDVKM. The CDR3 extends over 15 amino acids. J gave up 2 bases and V 1 base, and 2 bases lay outside the gene matches. CDR3 in amino acids: CASSLLGTGAYEQYF. The CDR3 DNA is TGTGCCAGCAGTTTATTGGGGACAGGGGCCTACGAGCAGTACTTC. Complete variable domain (other parts from reference TRBV28 and TRBJ2-7): DVKVTQSSRYLVKRTGEKVFLECVQDMDHENMFWYRQDPGLGLRLIYFSYDVKMKEKGDIPEGYSVSREKKERFSLILESASTNQTSMYLCASSLLGTGAYEQYFGPGTRLTVT.

The chain joins TRBV7-9 to TRBJ2-7; no firm D call. Trimming cost V 2 bases and J 2 bases, with 10 bases left between them. The CDR3 extends over 14 amino acids. Germline CDR1 reads SEHNR; CDR2 reads FQNEAQ (reference sequence). The CDR3 sequence is CASSLQSDTYEQYF. In DNA form, the CDR3 reads TGTGCCAGCAGCTTACAGTCTGACACCTACGAGCAGTACTTC.

Concerning this clone: A read error may account for a junction end that differs from germline. Additional DNA sequences in this sample encode the identical CDR3. V and J are TRBV9 and TRBJ2-5; 12 positions agree with TRBD2. Germline values: CDR1 SGDLS, CDR2 YYNGEE. The CDR3 contains 15 residues. The CDR3 here is CASSVALAGGETQYF. In DNA, the CDR3 is TGTGCCAGTAGCGTTGCACTAGCGGGAGGAGAGACCCAGTACTTC.

This sequence joins TRBV10-3 and TRBJ1-3, with D possibly being TRBD1 (6 bases). This CDR3 spans 16 amino acids. The V end lost 3 bases, the J end lost 0 bases, and 12 bases lay between the germline ends. CDR1 and CDR2 from the germline V gene are ENHRY and SYGVKD. CDR3 nucleotide sequence: TGTGCCATCAGTGACCCGTCCAGGGGCTCTGGAAACACCATATATTTT. It codes for CAISDPSRGSGNTIYF.

The chain has TRBV6-1 and TRBJ2-5, with a weak D call TRBD1 (5 bases). V was clipped by 4 bases and J by 1 base, with 10 bases between them. The CDR3 sequence is 14 residues long. Germline V lookup: CDR1 MNHNS, CDR2 SASEGT. CDR3 protein: CASSARQTQETQYF. CDR3 nucleotide sequence: TGTGCCAGCAGTGCCCGACAGACCCAAGAGACCCAGTACTTC.

V and J are TRBV10-2 and TRBJ2-7; D might be TRBD1 (6 bases). The V end was cut by 3 bases, the J end by 0 bases, with 15 bases between. The CDR3 has 16 amino acids. CDR1 WSHSY and CDR2 SAAADI come from the germline V gene. The CDR3 DNA reads TGCGCCAGCAGTGACTTCTTCGGGACATACTCCTACGAGCAGTACTTC. Translation: CASSDFFGTYSYEQYF.

V is TRBV11-2 and J is TRBJ1-5; D is uncertain. The CDR3 totals 13 residues. CDR1 and CDR2 from the germline V gene are SGHAT and FQNNGV. V dropped 5 bases and J dropped 5 bases, with 10 bases sitting between them. CDR3 bases: TGTGCCAGCAGCACGGGTCGGGATCAGCCCCAGCATTTT. The encoded protein is CASSTGRDQPQHF.

This sequence joins TRBV5-1 and TRBJ1-1; D uncertain. This CDR3 is built from 14 residues. Trimming left V 0 bases short and J 1 base short, with 7 bases between. From germline, CDR1 is SGHRS and CDR2 YFSETQ. The DNA of the CDR3 is TGCGCCAGCAGCTTGGGGGCAGGGAACACTGAAGCTTTCTTT. It codes for CASSLGAGNTEAFF. Combining the CDR3 with reference TRBV5-1 and TRBJ1-1 gives the whole variable domain KAGVTQTPRYLIKTRGQQVTLSCSPISGHRSVSWYQQTPGQGLQFLFEYFSETQRNKGNFPGRFSGRQFSNSRSEMNVSTLELGDSALYLCASSLGAGNTEAFFGQGTRLTVV.

The V call is TRBV18, the J call TRBJ2-7, with D hard to call. This CDR3 is built from 14 residues. Germline V lookup: CDR1 KGHSH, CDR2 LQKENI. Deletions cut 8 bases from V and 5 bases from J, with 19 bases between. For the CDR3, the DNA is TGTGCCAGCGCACAGACTGGTAGGAGCGACGAGCAGTACTTC. Translating it yields CASAQTGRSDEQYF.

This clone is a singleton in its sample. The rearrangement links TRBV27 to TRBJ2-3; a possible D gene is TRBD1 (5 bases). CDR3 length: 13 residues. Germline CDR1 and CDR2: MNHEY and SMNVEV (reference sequence). Deletions cut 5 bases from V and 6 bases from J, with 12 bases between. CDR3 region: CASSDKGWDTQYF. The DNA of the CDR3 is TGTGCCAGCAGTGACAAGGGGTGGGATACGCAGTATTTT.

As concerns this clone: This specimen includes other DNA sequences encoding the same CDR3. The rearrangement joins TRBV9 to TRBJ1-5; 7 bases match TRBD1. This CDR3 region has 15 residues. CDR1 is SGDLS and CDR2 is YYNGEE in the germline V gene. V shed 0 bases and J 2 bases; nucleotides not matched to a gene: 2. In DNA form, the CDR3 reads TGTGCCAGCAGCGTAGGACAGGGCGGCAATCAGCCCCAGCATTTT. Protein: CASSVGQGGNQPQHF.

J is TRBJ1-1 and V is TRBV28; a weak D match, TRBD1 (5 bases). The CDR3 has 13 amino acids. V was clipped by 2 bases and J by 4 bases, with 8 bases between them. Germline CDR1 reads MDHEN; CDR2 reads SYDVKM. The CDR3 DNA follows: TGTGCCAGCAGTTTACTAGGGGCCACTGAAGCTTTCTTT. Protein: CASSLLGATEAFF.

The J gene is TRBJ1-4, the V gene TRBV2; 10 nucleotides align to TRBD1. V was pared by 6 bases and J by 0 bases, with 4 bases of the junction left unmatched. This CDR3 is 16 amino acids long. The germline V gene has CDR1 SNHLY and CDR2 FYNNEI. The CDR3: CASSTDRGATNEKLFF. The CDR3 DNA sequence: TGTGCCAGCAGCACGGACAGGGGGGCAACTAATGAAAAACTGTTTTTT.